This TCR beta chain was sequenced in a study of blood T cell repertoires in COVID-19. The table lists this clone with a count of one. TCRdb's table, derived via immunoSEQ multiplex PCR, lists solely in-frame clones and lacks some. The profile shows roughly 180,000 clones, 81% of them singletons. The receptor's source is a woman between 40 and 50 years old with COVID-19, enrolled during active disease. Sequencing was done on a sample of peripheral blood.

CDR3: CATSNLAGGGNEQFF. The CDR3 bases are TGTGCCACCAGCAATCTAGCGGGGGGTGGCAATGAGCAGTTCTTC. V usage is TRBV15 and J usage is TRBJ2-1; 11 nucleotides match TRBD2. The CDR3 runs to 15 residues. The V gene's germline CDR1 is LNHNV and CDR2 YYDKDF (reference sequence). V gave up 4 bases and J gave up 6 bases; unmatched junction bases: 5.